This TCR beta chain was sequenced for a study of T cells in Graves' hyperthyroidism and ophthalmopathy. General study points: Blood samples included most of the expanded thyroid clonotypes exceeding 0.001.

Diagnoses used clinical symptoms, serum thyroxine and TRAb, thyroid ultrasound and orbital computed tomography. Amplified TCR beta CDR3 regions came from RNA transcripts. When the TCR CDR3 underwent first-round RT-PCR, the HTBI primer set was used. Using its own MiXCR run on the multiplex PCR reads, TCRdb lists one record per CDR3 protein. The sample has around 440,000 distinct CDR3 sequences; approximately 14% are singletons. This clonotype was seen more than once but under ten times. Its antigen is still unknown. The sequencing sample was made of blood. This sequence originates from a woman under 30 with Graves' hyperthyroidism.

This CDR3 reads CASSVKNTIYF. The CDR3 region has the DNA TGTGCCAGCAGTGTGAAAAACACCATATATTTT. The V and J genes are TRBV2 and TRBJ1-3, with D uncertain. This CDR3 contains 11 residues. Germline V gene data show CDR1 as SNHLY and CDR2 as FYNNEI. V was trimmed by 4 bases and J by 6 bases, leaving 4 bases between them.